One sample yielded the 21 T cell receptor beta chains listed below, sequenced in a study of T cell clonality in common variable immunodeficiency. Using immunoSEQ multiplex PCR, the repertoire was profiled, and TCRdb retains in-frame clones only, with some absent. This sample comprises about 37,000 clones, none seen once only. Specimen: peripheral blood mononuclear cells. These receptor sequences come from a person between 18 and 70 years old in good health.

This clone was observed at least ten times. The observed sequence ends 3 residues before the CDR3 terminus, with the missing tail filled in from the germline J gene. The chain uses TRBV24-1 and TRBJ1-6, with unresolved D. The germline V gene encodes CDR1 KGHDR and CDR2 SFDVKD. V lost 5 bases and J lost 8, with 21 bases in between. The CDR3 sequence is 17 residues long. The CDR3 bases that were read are TGTGCCACCAGTGTATCAGACTTGCCTGGCTTGGATTCACCC. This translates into CATSVSDLPGLDSP. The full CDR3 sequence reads CATSVSDLPGLDSPLHF.

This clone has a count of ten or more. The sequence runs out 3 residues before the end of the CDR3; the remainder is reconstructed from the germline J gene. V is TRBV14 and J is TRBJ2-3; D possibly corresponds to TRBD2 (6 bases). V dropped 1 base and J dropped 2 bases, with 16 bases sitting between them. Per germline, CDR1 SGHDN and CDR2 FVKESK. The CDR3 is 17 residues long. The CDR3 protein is CASSQGQKRVITDTQYF. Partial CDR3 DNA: TGTGCCAGCAGCCAAGGACAGAAGCGGGTTATCACAGATACG.

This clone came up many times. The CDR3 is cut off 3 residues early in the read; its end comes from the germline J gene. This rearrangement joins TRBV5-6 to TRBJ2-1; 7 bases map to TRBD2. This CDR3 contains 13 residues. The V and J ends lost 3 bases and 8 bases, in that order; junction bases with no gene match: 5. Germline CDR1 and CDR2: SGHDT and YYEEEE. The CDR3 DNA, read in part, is TGTGCCAGCAGCTGGGGGACTATGGATGAG. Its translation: CASSWGTMDE. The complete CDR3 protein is CASSWGTMDEQFF.

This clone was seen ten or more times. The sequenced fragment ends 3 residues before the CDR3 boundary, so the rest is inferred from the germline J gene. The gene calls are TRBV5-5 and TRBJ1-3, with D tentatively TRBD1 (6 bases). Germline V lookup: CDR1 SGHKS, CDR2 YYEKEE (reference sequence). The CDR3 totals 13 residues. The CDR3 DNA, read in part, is TGTGCCAGCAGCTTGGATATTAAGGGGGCC. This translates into CASSLDIKGA. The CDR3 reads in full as CASSLDIKGAIYF.

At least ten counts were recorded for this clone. This chain's CDR3 is CASSMGTVHEQYF. The sequenced part of the CDR3 DNA is TGTGCCAGTAGTATGGGGACAGTCCACGAG. The chain uses TRBV19 and TRBJ2-7; TRBD1 agrees at 7 bases. The CDR3 extends 3 residues past the end of the read, so its final part is completed from the germline J gene. The CDR3 consists of 13 residues. CDR1 LNHDA and CDR2 SQIVND come from the germline V gene (reference sequence). With 3 bases clipped from V and 5 bases from J, the junction kept 4 bases outside the gene matches.

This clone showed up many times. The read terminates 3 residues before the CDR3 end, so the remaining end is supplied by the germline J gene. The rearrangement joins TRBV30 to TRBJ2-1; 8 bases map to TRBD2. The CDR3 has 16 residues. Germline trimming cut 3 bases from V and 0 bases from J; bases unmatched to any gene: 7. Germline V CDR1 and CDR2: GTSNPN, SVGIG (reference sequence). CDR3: CAWSSGAGGSYNEQFF. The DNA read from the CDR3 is TGTGCCTGGAGCAGTGGGGCGGGGGGCTCCTACAATGAG.

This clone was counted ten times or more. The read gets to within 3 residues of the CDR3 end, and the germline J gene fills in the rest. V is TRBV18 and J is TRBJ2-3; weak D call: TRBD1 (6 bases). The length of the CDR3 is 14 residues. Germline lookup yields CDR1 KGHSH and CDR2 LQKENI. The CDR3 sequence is CASSPTGGEDTQYF. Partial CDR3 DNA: TGTGCCAGCTCACCGACAGGAGGAGAGGACACG.

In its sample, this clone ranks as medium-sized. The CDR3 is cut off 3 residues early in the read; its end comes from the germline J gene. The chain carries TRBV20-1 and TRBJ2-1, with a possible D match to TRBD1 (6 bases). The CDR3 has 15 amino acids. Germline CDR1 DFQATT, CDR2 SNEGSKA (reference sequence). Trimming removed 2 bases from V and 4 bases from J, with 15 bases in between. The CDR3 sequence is CSARTPGQSYNEQFF. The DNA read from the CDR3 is TGCAGTGCTAGAACCCCCGGACAGAGTTACAATGAG.

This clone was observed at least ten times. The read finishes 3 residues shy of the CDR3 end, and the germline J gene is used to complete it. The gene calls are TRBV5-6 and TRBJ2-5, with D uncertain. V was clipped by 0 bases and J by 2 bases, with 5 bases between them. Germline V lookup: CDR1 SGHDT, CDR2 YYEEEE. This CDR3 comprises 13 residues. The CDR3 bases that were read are TGTGCCAGCAGCTTGGCAGTTCAAGAGACC. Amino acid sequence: CASSLAVQET. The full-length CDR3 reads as CASSLAVQETQYF.

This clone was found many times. The CDR3 reads CASSLGGGSTDTQYF. Incomplete CDR3 DNA: TGTGCCAGCAGCTTAGGCGGGGGGAGCACAGATACG. The J gene is TRBJ2-3, the V gene TRBV11-2; 8 bases agree with TRBD2. The CDR3 end is not reached by the read, which stops 3 residues before it; the germline J gene fills it in. Trimming cost V 1 base and J 0 bases; bases outside gene matches: 0. CDR1 is SGHAT, CDR2 FQNNGV, per germline. The CDR3 runs to 15 residues. Looking up the rest from reference TRBV11-2 and TRBJ2-3 gives the full variable domain: EAGVAQSPRYKIIEKRQSVAFWCNPISGHATLYWYQQILGQGPKLLIQFQNNGVVDDSQLPKDRFSAERLKGVDSTLKIQPAKLEDSAVYLCASSLGGGSTDTQYFGPGTRLTVL.

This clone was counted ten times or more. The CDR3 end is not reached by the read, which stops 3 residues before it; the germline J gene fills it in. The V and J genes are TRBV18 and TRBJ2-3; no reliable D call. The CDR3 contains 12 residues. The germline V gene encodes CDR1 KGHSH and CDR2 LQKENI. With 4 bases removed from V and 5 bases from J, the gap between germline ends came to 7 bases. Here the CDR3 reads CASSLSKDTQYF. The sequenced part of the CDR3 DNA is TGTGCCAGCTCACTCTCTAAAGATACG.

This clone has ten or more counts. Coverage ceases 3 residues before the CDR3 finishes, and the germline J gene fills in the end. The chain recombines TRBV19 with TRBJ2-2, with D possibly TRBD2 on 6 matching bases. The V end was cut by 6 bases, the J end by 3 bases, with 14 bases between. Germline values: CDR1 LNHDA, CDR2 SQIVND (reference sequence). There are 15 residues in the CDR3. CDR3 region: CASSTLAYDTGELFF. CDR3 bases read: TGTGCCAGTAGCACCCTAGCGTACGACACCGGGGAG.

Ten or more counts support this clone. CDR3 sequence: CASSSGLPFYNEQFF. CDR3 bases read: TGTGCCAGCTCATCGGGACTACCGTTCTACAATGAG. This chain connects TRBV18 to TRBJ2-1; TRBD2 matches 7 bases. Read data end 3 residues before the CDR3 end; the end is taken from the germline J gene. The germline V gene has CDR1 KGHSH and CDR2 LQKENI. Trimming removed 5 bases from V and 3 bases from J; junction bases left unmatched: 7. The CDR3 runs 15 residues.

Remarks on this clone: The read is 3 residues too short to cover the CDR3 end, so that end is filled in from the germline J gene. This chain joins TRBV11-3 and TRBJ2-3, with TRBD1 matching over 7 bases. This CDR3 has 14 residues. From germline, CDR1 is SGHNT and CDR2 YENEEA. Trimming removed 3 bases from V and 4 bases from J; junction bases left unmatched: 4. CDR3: CASSFGTEADTQYF. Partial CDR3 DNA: TGTGCCAGCAGCTTCGGGACAGAGGCAGATACG.

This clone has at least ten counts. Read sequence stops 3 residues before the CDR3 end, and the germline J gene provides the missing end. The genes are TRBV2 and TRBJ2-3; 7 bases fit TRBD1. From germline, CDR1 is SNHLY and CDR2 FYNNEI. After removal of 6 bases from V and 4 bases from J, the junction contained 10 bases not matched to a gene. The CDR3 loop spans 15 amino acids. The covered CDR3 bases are TGTGCCAGCAGCCCGGACAGGTCGCCGCCAGATACG. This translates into CASSPDRSPPDT. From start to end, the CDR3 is CASSPDRSPPDTQYF.

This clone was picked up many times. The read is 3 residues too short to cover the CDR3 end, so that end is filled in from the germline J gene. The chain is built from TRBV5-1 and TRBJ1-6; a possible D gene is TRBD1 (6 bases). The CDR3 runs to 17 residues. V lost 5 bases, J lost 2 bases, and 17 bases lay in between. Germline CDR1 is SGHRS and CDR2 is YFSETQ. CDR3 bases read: TGCGCCAGCAGACCTGGAGAGGGGGTCACCTATAATTCACCC. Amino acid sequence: CASRPGEGVTYNSP. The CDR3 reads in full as CASRPGEGVTYNSPLHF.

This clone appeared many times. CDR3: CASSSASGSTDTQYF. The covered CDR3 bases are TGTGCCAGCAGTTCAGCTAGCGGGAGCACAGATACG. The chain recombines TRBV6-2 or TRBV6-3 with TRBJ2-3; 8 bases are a match to TRBD2. The read finishes 3 residues shy of the CDR3 end, and the germline J gene is used to complete it. The CDR3 is 15 residues long. CDR1 and CDR2 from the germline V gene are MNHEY and SVGEGT. Trimming at V came to 4 bases and at J to 0 bases, leaving 3 bases not matched to a gene.

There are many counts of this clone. This chain's CDR3 is CASSMGQSYGYTF. Partial CDR3 DNA: TGCGCCAGCAGTATGGGACAGTCCTATGGC. This chain links TRBV10-1 with TRBJ1-2; 7 nucleotides align to TRBD1. The CDR3 end lies 3 residues beyond the end of the read and is filled in from the germline J gene. The CDR3 totals 13 residues. The germline V gene has CDR1 WNHNN and CDR2 SYGVQD (reference sequence). V lost 5 bases and J lost 4; bases outside the gene matches: 4.

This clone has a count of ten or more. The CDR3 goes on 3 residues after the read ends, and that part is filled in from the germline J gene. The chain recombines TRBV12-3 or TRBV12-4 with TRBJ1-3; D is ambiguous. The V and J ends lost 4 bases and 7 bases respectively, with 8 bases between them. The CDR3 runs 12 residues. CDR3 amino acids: CASSSFRNTIYF. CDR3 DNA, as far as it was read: TGTGCCAGCAGTTCTTTCCGGAACACC.

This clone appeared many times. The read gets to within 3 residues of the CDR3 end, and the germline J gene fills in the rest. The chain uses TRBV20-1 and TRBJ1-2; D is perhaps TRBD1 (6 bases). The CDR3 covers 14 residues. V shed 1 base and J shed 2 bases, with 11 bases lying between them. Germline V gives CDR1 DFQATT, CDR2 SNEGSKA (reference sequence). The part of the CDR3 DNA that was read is TGCAGTGCTAGAGTGGCAGGGGCGAACTATGGC. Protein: CSARVAGANYG. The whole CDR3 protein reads CSARVAGANYGYTF.

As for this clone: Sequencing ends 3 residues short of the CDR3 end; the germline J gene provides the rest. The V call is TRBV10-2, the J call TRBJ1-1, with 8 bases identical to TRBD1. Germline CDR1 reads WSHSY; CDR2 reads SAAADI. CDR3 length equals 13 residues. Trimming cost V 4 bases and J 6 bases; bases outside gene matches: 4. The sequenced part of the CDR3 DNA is TGCGCCAGCAGTGGGACAGGGAGCCCTGAA. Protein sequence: CASSGTGSPE. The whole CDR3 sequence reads CASSGTGSPEAFF.